The 5 T cell receptor beta chains below were found in one sample sequenced in a study of vaccination effects on CD4 cells after COVID-19. After around ten days in culture, the CD4+ T cells were isolated. Here immunoSEQ multiplex PCR was the method, and the copy in TCRdb shows in-frame clones only, minus some. The sample lists more than 45,000 clones; roughly 80% were seen once. These receptors' antigens are unknown. The starting material was CD4+ T cells from PBMCs cultured without peptide, obtained before COVID-19 vaccination. The receptors were gathered from a human donor who received a COVID-19 vaccine.

The chain carries TRBV5-1 and TRBJ1-2; D ambiguous. The germline gives CDR1 SGHRS, CDR2 YFSETQ. The CDR3 covers 17 residues. Deletions cut 0 bases from V and 0 bases from J, with 15 bases between. CDR3: CASSLEPEAGPNYGYTF. The CDR3 DNA is TGCGCCAGCAGCTTGGAGCCTGAGGCAGGTCCTAACTATGGCTACACCTTC.

This clone appeared a single time. The chain combines TRBV5-5 with TRBJ2-7, with TRBD1 identical over 7 bases. Trimming cost V 4 bases and J 4 bases; bases outside gene matches: 5. CDR1 is SGHKS, CDR2 YYEKEE, per germline (reference sequence). The CDR3 spans 13 residues. Here the CDR3 reads CASSVLQGYEQYV. The CDR3, as DNA: TGTGCCAGCAGCGTCCTACAGGGGTACGAGCAGTACGTC.

This clone was seen once. The rearrangement links TRBV5-1 to TRBJ2-3; no clear D gene. The CDR3 is 15 residues long. Germline V gene data show CDR1 as SGHRS and CDR2 as YFSETQ. The germline V and J ends were trimmed by 0 bases and 0 bases, with 8 bases remaining between them. The CDR3 here is CASSLVGSSTDTQYF. DNA of the CDR3: TGCGCCAGCAGCTTGGTGGGATCCAGCACAGATACGCAGTATTTT.

This clone was observed a handful of times. The V and J genes are TRBV6-5 and TRBJ2-7; 7 bases are shared with TRBD1. Germline V gene data show CDR1 as MNHEY and CDR2 as SVGAGI. The CDR3 loop spans 15 amino acids. The V segment lost 5 bases and the J segment 0 bases; nucleotides outside the gene matches: 7. The CDR3 loop reads CASSPKTGSSYEQYV. The CDR3 nucleotides are TGTGCCAGCAGTCCAAAGACAGGGAGCTCCTACGAGCAGTACGTC.

J is TRBJ1-4 and V is TRBV3-1 (or the pseudogene TRBV3-2), with a weak D call TRBD1 (5 bases). CDR3 size: 13 residues. V gave up 3 bases and J gave up 8 bases, with 10 bases separating them. Germline V lookup: CDR1 LGHDT, CDR2 YNNKEL (reference sequence). The CDR3 reads CASSHTTGEKLFF. The CDR3 region has the DNA TGTGCCAGCAGCCATACCACAGGAGAAAAACTGTTTTTT.